These T cell receptor beta chains were read from a single sample in a study of blood T cell repertoires in COVID-19. The table came from immunoSEQ multiplex PCR; TCRdb's copy has only in-frame clones and leaves some out. The top ten hold around 2.1% of the sample, which has 100,000 to 110,000 clones, roughly 90% seen once. The sequenced sample was peripheral blood. All receptors come from a man between 50 and 59 years old with active COVID-19. The CDR3 runs from the conserved cysteine through the conserved F or W. The order of the fields is D gene, V gene, CDR3 length, clone size, J gene, CDR3 protein, CDR3 DNA. D genes are given only for firm matches. Some rows have no size entry. The others give once, few or many, or a class for an expanded clone.

D gene: TRBD2
V gene: TRBV19
CDR3 length: 16
clone size: -
J gene: TRBJ2-1
CDR3 protein: CASSIGGIAGYNEQFF
CDR3 DNA: TGTGCCAGTAGTATAGGGGGAATAGCGGGGTACAATGAGCAGTTCTTC

D gene: TRBD1
V gene: TRBV6-5
CDR3 length: 14
clone size: -
J gene: TRBJ2-5
CDR3 protein: CASRDRGKQETQYF
CDR3 DNA: TGTGCCAGCAGGGACAGGGGAAAACAAGAGACCCAGTACTTC

D gene: -
V gene: TRBV5-1
CDR3 length: 14
clone size: -
J gene: TRBJ2-3
CDR3 protein: CASSGGEVTDTQYF
CDR3 DNA: TGCGCCAGCAGCGGCGGGGAGGTCACAGATACGCAGTATTTT

D gene: TRBD2
V gene: TRBV7-7
CDR3 length: 15
clone size: -
J gene: TRBJ2-1
CDR3 protein: CASSLQLAGPGEQFF
CDR3 DNA: TGTGCCAGCAGCTTACAACTAGCGGGGCCGGGTGAGCAGTTCTTC

D gene: TRBD1
V gene: TRBV2
CDR3 length: 15
clone size: once
J gene: TRBJ1-5
CDR3 protein: CASSANGQGNQPQHF
CDR3 DNA: TGTGCCAGCAGTGCCAATGGACAGGGCAATCAGCCCCAGCATTTT

D gene: TRBD1
V gene: TRBV19
CDR3 length: 15
clone size: -
J gene: TRBJ2-5
CDR3 protein: CASSNAGTARETQYF
CDR3 DNA: TGTGCCAGTAGTAACGCCGGGACAGCCCGCGAGACCCAGTACTTC

D gene: -
V gene: TRBV18
CDR3 length: 16
clone size: -
J gene: TRBJ1-4
CDR3 protein: CASSPPNVATNEKLFF
CDR3 DNA: TGTGCCAGCTCACCCCCCAACGTAGCAACTAATGAAAAACTGTTTTTT

D gene: TRBD1
V gene: TRBV29-1
CDR3 length: 13
clone size: -
J gene: TRBJ2-7
CDR3 protein: CSARTGSSYEQYF
CDR3 DNA: TGCAGCGCGAGGACAGGGAGCTCCTACGAGCAGTACTTC

D gene: TRBD1
V gene: TRBV19
CDR3 length: 14
clone size: once
J gene: TRBJ1-2
CDR3 protein: CASNPGTVNYGYTF
CDR3 DNA: TGTGCCAGCAACCCCGGGACAGTAAACTATGGCTACACCTTC

D gene: TRBD1
V gene: TRBV19
CDR3 length: 13
clone size: -
J gene: TRBJ1-2
CDR3 protein: CASRGTGGYGYTF
CDR3 DNA: TGTGCCAGTAGGGGGACAGGGGGCTATGGCTACACCTTC

D gene: TRBD1
V gene: TRBV6-5
CDR3 length: 12
clone size: once
J gene: TRBJ2-5
CDR3 protein: CASRDRAKTQYF
CDR3 DNA: TGTGCCAGCAGGGACAGGGCAAAGACCCAGTACTTC

D gene: TRBD1
V gene: TRBV2
CDR3 length: 11
clone size: -
J gene: TRBJ2-5
CDR3 protein: CASSPRDSMDF
CDR3 DNA: TGTGCCAGCAGTCCTCGGGACAGTATGGACTTC

D gene: TRBD1
V gene: TRBV7-2
CDR3 length: 14
clone size: -
J gene: TRBJ1-3
CDR3 protein: CASSRNRGDGTIYF
CDR3 DNA: TGTGCCAGCAGCCGCAACAGGGGCGACGGCACCATATATTTT

D gene: -
V gene: TRBV3-1/TRBV3-2
CDR3 length: 14
clone size: few
J gene: TRBJ2-1
CDR3 protein: CASSQGQARDEQFF
CDR3 DNA: TGTGCCAGCAGCCAAGGACAGGCGAGGGATGAGCAGTTCTTC

D gene: TRBD2
V gene: TRBV9
CDR3 length: 16
clone size: -
J gene: TRBJ2-3
CDR3 protein: CASSPSSGLGTDTQYF
CDR3 DNA: TGTGCCAGCAGCCCATCTAGCGGACTCGGGACAGATACGCAGTATTTT

D gene: TRBD2
V gene: TRBV5-1
CDR3 length: 16
clone size: -
J gene: TRBJ2-2
CDR3 protein: CASTRAGDRSAGELFF
CDR3 DNA: TGCGCCAGCACCCGTGCGGGGGATCGGTCGGCCGGGGAGCTGTTTTTT

D gene: -
V gene: TRBV24-1
CDR3 length: 18
clone size: -
J gene: TRBJ1-4
CDR3 protein: CATRKDRYLPTTNEKLFF
CDR3 DNA: TGTGCCACCAGGAAAGACAGGTATCTCCCGACAACTAATGAAAAACTGTTTTTT

D gene: -
V gene: TRBV6-5
CDR3 length: 16
clone size: -
J gene: TRBJ1-5
CDR3 protein: CASSFPGLGSNQPQHF
CDR3 DNA: TGTGCCAGCAGTTTTCCGGGACTAGGAAGCAATCAGCCCCAGCATTTT

D gene: -
V gene: TRBV6-6
CDR3 length: 15
clone size: -
J gene: TRBJ1-2
CDR3 protein: CASSYGRQHYYGYTF
CDR3 DNA: TGTGCCAGCAGTTACGGCCGACAGCATTACTATGGCTACACCTTC

D gene: TRBD2
V gene: TRBV6-5
CDR3 length: 15
clone size: -
J gene: TRBJ2-5
CDR3 protein: CATALTSGSKETQYF
CDR3 DNA: TGTGCCACCGCCCTGACTAGCGGGAGCAAGGAGACCCAGTACTTC

D gene: -
V gene: TRBV5-1
CDR3 length: 15
clone size: -
J gene: TRBJ2-1
CDR3 protein: CASSLLLEAYNEQFF
CDR3 DNA: TGCGCCAGCAGCTTGTTACTAGAGGCCTACAATGAGCAGTTCTTC

D gene: -
V gene: TRBV7-8
CDR3 length: 19
clone size: few
J gene: TRBJ2-3
CDR3 protein: CASSLAPRGRRYFPDTQYF
CDR3 DNA: TGTGCCAGCAGCTTAGCCCCCAGGGGCCGCAGATATTTCCCAGATACGCAGTATTTT

D gene: -
V gene: TRBV11-2
CDR3 length: 14
clone size: -
J gene: TRBJ1-1
CDR3 protein: CASSLGPIGEVAFF
CDR3 DNA: TGTGCCAGCAGCTTAGGCCCTATCGGGGAGGTAGCTTTCTTT

D gene: TRBD2
V gene: TRBV28
CDR3 length: 16
clone size: -
J gene: TRBJ2-1
CDR3 protein: CASSPRTSGRAYEQFF
CDR3 DNA: TGTGCCAGCAGTCCCCGGACTAGCGGGAGGGCCTATGAGCAGTTCTTC

D gene: -
V gene: TRBV6-1
CDR3 length: 15
clone size: -
J gene: TRBJ1-2
CDR3 protein: CASSEGGRLIYGYTF
CDR3 DNA: TGTGCCAGCAGTGAAGGCGGCAGACTAATCTATGGCTACACCTTC

D gene: TRBD1
V gene: TRBV18
CDR3 length: 14
clone size: -
J gene: TRBJ1-5
CDR3 protein: CASSPDRDNQPQHF
CDR3 DNA: TGTGCCAGCTCACCAGACAGGGACAATCAGCCCCAGCATTTT

D gene: TRBD1
V gene: TRBV6-1
CDR3 length: 17
clone size: -
J gene: TRBJ1-4
CDR3 protein: CASSERRGQTTNEKLFF
CDR3 DNA: TGTGCCAGCAGTGAAAGGAGGGGGCAGACAACTAATGAAAAACTGTTTTTT

D gene: -
V gene: TRBV4-1
CDR3 length: 17
clone size: once
J gene: TRBJ1-6
CDR3 protein: CASSQDYKRSNNSPLHF
CDR3 DNA: TGCGCCAGCAGCCAAGATTATAAGAGAAGTAATAATTCACCCCTCCACTTT